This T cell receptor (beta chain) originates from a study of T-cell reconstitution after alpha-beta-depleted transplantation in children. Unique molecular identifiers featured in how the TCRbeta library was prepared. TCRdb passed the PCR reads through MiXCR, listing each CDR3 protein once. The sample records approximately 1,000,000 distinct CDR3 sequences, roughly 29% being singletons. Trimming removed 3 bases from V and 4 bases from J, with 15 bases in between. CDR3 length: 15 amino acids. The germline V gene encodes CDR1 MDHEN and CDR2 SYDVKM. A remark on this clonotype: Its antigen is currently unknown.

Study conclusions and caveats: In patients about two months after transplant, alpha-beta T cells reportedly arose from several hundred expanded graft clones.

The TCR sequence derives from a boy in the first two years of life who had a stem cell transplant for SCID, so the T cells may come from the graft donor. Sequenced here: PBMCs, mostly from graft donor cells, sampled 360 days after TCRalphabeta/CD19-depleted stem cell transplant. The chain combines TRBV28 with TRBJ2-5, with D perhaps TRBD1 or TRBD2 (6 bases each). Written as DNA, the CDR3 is TGTGCCAGCAGTTTGTGGGGGGCTCAGCGAGAGACCCAGTACTTC. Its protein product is CASSLWGAQRETQYF.